A single sample is the source of the 25 T cell receptor beta chains below, sequenced in a study of regulatory T cells in long-lasting Graves disease. Investigators prepared the TCR beta libraries by applying iRepertoire HTBI primers and Arm-PCR of CDR3 regions. TCRdb reanalysed the multiplex PCR reads using MiXCR and keeps one entry per CDR3 protein. This table has hundreds of thousands of distinct CDR3 sequences, about a sixth appearing once. As to time point: newly diagnosed GD, antithyroid drugs for less than 3 months. PBMC RNA was the source of the TCR library. This same sample was also part of a study on T cells in Graves' hyperthyroidism and ophthalmopathy.

Specimen: peripheral blood mononuclear cells (PBMCs), collected at new diagnosis, from a patient treated with antithyroid drugs. The receptors here all came from a woman younger than 45 with Graves disease.

A few counts support this clonotype. The V and J genes are TRBV7-9 and TRBJ1-5; D is undetermined. This CDR3 is built from 11 residues. Trimming removed 6 bases from V and 6 bases from J, with 6 bases in between. Germline V gene data show CDR1 as SEHNR and CDR2 as FQNEAQ (reference sequence). The CDR3 loop reads CASSPFQPQHF. CDR3 nucleotide sequence: TGTGCCAGCAGTCCTTTTCAGCCCCAGCATTTT.

Regarding this clonotype: A clone one base away is much larger, so this may be a read error. The J gene is TRBJ2-1, the V gene TRBV6-2 or TRBV6-3; tentative D call: TRBD1 (6 bases). V was clipped by 7 bases and J by 0 bases, with 19 bases between them. Per the germline V gene, CDR1 is MNHEY and CDR2 is SVGEGT. CDR3 length equals 17 residues. The CDR3 DNA reads TGTGCCAGCACACCCAGGGGTCGCCCCAGCTCCTACAATGAGCAGTTCTTC. This encodes CASTPRGRPSSYNEQFF.

The rearrangement links TRBV28 to TRBJ2-6, with TRBD2 as a possible D gene (6 bases). The germline V gene has CDR1 MDHEN and CDR2 SYDVKM. The V gene lost 1 base and the J gene lost 2 bases, with 15 bases spanning the gap. This CDR3 has 18 amino acids. The CDR3 spells CASSLSGVGFAGANVLTF. The CDR3 DNA reads TGTGCCAGCAGTTTATCGGGGGTTGGATTTGCTGGGGCCAACGTCCTGACTTTC. Using reference TRBV28 and TRBJ2-6 for the parts outside the CDR3, the full variable domain is DVKVTQSSRYLVKRTGEKVFLECVQDMDHENMFWYRQDPGLGLRLIYFSYDVKMKEKGDIPEGYSVSREKKERFSLILESASTNQTSMYLCASSLSGVGFAGANVLTFGAGSRLTVL.

The CDR3 loop is CASSGGTGRPTDTQYF. In nucleotides, the CDR3 is TGTGCCAGCAGCGGAGGGACAGGGAGACCCACAGATACGCAGTATTTT. V and J are TRBV9 and TRBJ2-3; 9 bases match TRBD1. The CDR3 length is 16 residues. Trimming cost V 3 bases and J 2 bases; bases outside gene matches: 7. Germline V gives CDR1 SGDLS, CDR2 YYNGEE.

For the CDR3, the DNA is TGCAGTGCCGCTGAGGGACAGGGGACCTACGAGCAGTACTTC. Protein sequence: CSAAEGQGTYEQYF. The rearrangement links TRBV20-1 to TRBJ2-7; 10 nucleotides align to TRBD1. V was clipped by 6 bases and J by 2 bases; unmatched bases: 7. This CDR3 has 14 amino acids. Germline assignment: CDR1 DFQATT and CDR2 SNEGSKA (reference sequence).

Only a few counts were recorded for this clonotype. The chain is built from TRBV12-3 or TRBV12-4 and TRBJ2-5; the match to TRBD2 covers 7 bases. Unmatched junction bases numbered 13, after V lost 5 bases and J lost 4 bases. The CDR3 consists of 16 residues. The CDR3 sequence: CASSPFSGRAGETQYF. The CDR3 bases are TGTGCCAGCAGTCCCTTTTCTGGGAGGGCCGGAGAGACCCAGTACTTC.

This clonotype was found many times. The chain couples TRBV6-1 to TRBJ2-7; 7 positions match TRBD1. Trimming cost V 4 bases and J 3 bases; bases outside gene matches: 3. This CDR3 is 13 amino acids long. The germline V gene encodes CDR1 MNHNS and CDR2 SASEGT. CDR3: CASSVRDSYEQYF. The CDR3 DNA follows: TGTGCCAGCAGTGTCCGGGACAGCTACGAGCAGTACTTC.

This clonotype was detected many times. The J gene is TRBJ2-7, the V gene TRBV2; tentative D call: TRBD2 (5 bases). Germline loops: CDR1 SNHLY, CDR2 FYNNEI. The CDR3 is 13 amino acids. Trimming took 7 bases from V and 5 from J, leaving 15 bases between them. The CDR3 region is CASTLRAPDEQYF. Here the CDR3 DNA reads TGTGCCAGCACCCTGAGGGCCCCCGACGAGCAGTACTTC.

This clonotype occurred many times. The chain links TRBV27 to TRBJ2-1, with TRBD2 matching over 10 bases. This CDR3 is built from 19 residues. V lost 3 bases and J lost 5; bases outside the gene matches: 16. The germline CDR1 and CDR2 sequences are MNHEY and SMNVEV (reference sequence). The CDR3 region is CASSLDRSSSGRTDNEQFF. In nucleotides, the CDR3 is TGTGCCAGCAGTTTGGACAGATCCTCTAGCGGGAGAACTGACAATGAGCAGTTCTTC.

This clonotype was seen repeatedly, ten times or more. This chain joins TRBV3-1 and TRBJ2-2; 11 bases match TRBD2. CDR1 and CDR2 from the germline V gene are LGHDT and YNNKEL (reference sequence). CDR3 size: 16 residues. The ends lost 4 bases at V and 0 bases at J; junction bases unmatched: 1. The CDR3 DNA sequence: TGTGCCAGCAGCCTGGGACTAGCGGCGAACACCGGGGAGCTGTTTTTT. This gives the protein CASSLGLAANTGELFF.

The chain couples TRBV29-1 to TRBJ1-4; perhaps TRBD1 as D (5 bases). With 6 bases removed from V and 2 bases from J, the gap between germline ends came to 16 bases. This CDR3 spans 15 amino acids. Germline CDR1 and CDR2: SQVTM and ANQGSEA. The CDR3 bases are TGCAGCGTCCGGACACCCGGACGGACTAATGAAAAACTGTTTTTT. Its translation: CSVRTPGRTNEKLFF.

The chain is built from TRBV20-1 and TRBJ2-6; D is ambiguous. Germline V gives CDR1 DFQATT, CDR2 SNEGSKA (reference sequence). This CDR3 has 12 residues. Trimming shortened V by 5 bases and J by 1 base, and 3 bases separated the two germline ends. This chain's CDR3 is CSAPSGANVLTF. The CDR3 DNA reads as TGCAGTGCTCCTTCTGGGGCCAACGTCCTGACTTTC.

This clonotype showed up many times. The chain joins TRBV20-1 to TRBJ2-7; 12 bases line up with TRBD2. The CDR3 length is 15 residues. CDR1 and CDR2 (germline): DFQATT, SNEGSKA (reference sequence). After removal of 5 bases from V and 1 base from J, the junction contained 6 bases not matched to a gene. The CDR3 spells CSAQIGTSGSYEQYF. The CDR3 DNA sequence: TGCAGTGCTCAGATCGGGACTAGCGGGTCCTACGAGCAGTACTTC.

The chain uses TRBV6-2 or TRBV6-3 and TRBJ1-3, with unresolved D. The CDR3 totals 14 residues. CDR1 and CDR2 (germline): MNHEY, SVGEGT. The V gene lost 1 base and the J gene lost 4 bases, with 8 bases spanning the gap. In DNA form, the CDR3 reads TGTGCCAGCAGTTACTTAGGGCCAGGAAACACCATATATTTT. Amino acids: CASSYLGPGNTIYF.

The chain is built from TRBV27 and TRBJ2-7; D may correspond to TRBD1 or TRBD2 (5 bases each). With 5 bases removed from V and 2 bases from J, the gap between germline ends came to 10 bases. Per germline, CDR1 MNHEY and CDR2 SMNVEV (reference sequence). The CDR3 sequence is 13 residues long. The CDR3 reads CASSAGAAYEQYF. In DNA, the CDR3 is TGTGCCAGCAGTGCCGGGGCAGCCTACGAGCAGTACTTC.

This sequence joins TRBV6-1 and TRBJ2-1, with 8 bases identical to TRBD2. This CDR3 has 16 amino acids. Trimming took 0 bases from V and 0 from J; bases not matched to a gene: 1. CDR1 is MNHNS, CDR2 SASEGT, per germline. The DNA for the CDR3 is TGTGCCAGCAGTGAAGCCAGCGGGAGCTCCTACAATGAGCAGTTCTTC. Translated, it gives CASSEASGSSYNEQFF.

The count of this clonotype is one. A much larger clone differs by one base, so this may be a read error. This chain uses TRBV20-1 with TRBJ2-7, with 9 bases lining up with TRBD2. The CDR3 is 14 residues long. Germline values: CDR1 DFQATT, CDR2 SNEGSKA (reference sequence). DNA of the CDR3: TGCAGTGCTAGACGACTAGCGGACTCCTACGAGCTGTACTTC. Protein product: CSARRLADSYELYF.

This clonotype has only a few counts. This chain joins TRBV7-6 and TRBJ1-1, with D perhaps TRBD1 (6 bases). Germline values: CDR1 SGHVS, CDR2 FNYEAQ. This CDR3 region has 13 residues. The V end was cut by 1 base, the J end by 11 bases, with 14 bases between. The CDR3 nucleotides read TGTGCCAGCAGCTTAGAACAGGGATGGGGGGCTTTCTTT. Encoded protein: CASSLEQGWGAFF.

This clonotype was seen many times. V is TRBV6-1 and J is TRBJ2-7; 13 bases are shared with TRBD2. This CDR3 has 14 residues. The junction had 5 bases not matched to a gene; V was cut back by 1 base and J by 11 bases. CDR1 and CDR2 from the germline V gene are MNHNS and SASEGT. The CDR3 DNA sequence: TGTGCCAGCAGTGAAGGGACTAGCGGGAGCTCTGAGTACTTC. Protein sequence: CASSEGTSGSSEYF.

This clonotype was picked up a small number of times. The rearrangement joins TRBV4-1 to TRBJ2-1, with D possibly matching TRBD1 (6 bases). Per the germline V gene, CDR1 is MGHRA and CDR2 is YSYEKL. V lost 3 bases, J lost 4 bases, and 10 bases lay in between. The CDR3 sequence is 14 residues long. CDR3 bases: TGCGCCAGCAGCCATAAGGACAGATACAATGAGCAGTTCTTC. Its protein is CASSHKDRYNEQFF.

This clonotype showed up just a few times. V and J are TRBV20-1 and TRBJ1-6, with D possibly being TRBD1 (5 bases). CDR3 size: 15 residues. Germline V gene lookup returns CDR1 DFQATT and CDR2 SNEGSKA (reference sequence). Trimming cost V 6 bases and J 6 bases, with 18 bases left between them. CDR3 bases: TGCAGTGCCGCCGAAGGGGAGGATTCTAATTCACCCCTCCACTTT. Translating it yields CSAAEGEDSNSPLHF.

Ten or more counts support this clonotype. At one end, the junction sequence differs from germline, possibly due to a read error. The rearrangement joins TRBV20-1 to TRBJ1-2; D is unresolved. The CDR3 is 13 residues long. The germline V gene encodes CDR1 DFQATT and CDR2 SNEGSKA (reference sequence). The CDR3 nucleotides read TGCAGTGCTGGAGACACTACTAACTATGGCTACACCTTC. Translation: CSAGDTTNYGYTF.

This clonotype was seen ten or more times. This chain uses TRBV20-1 with TRBJ1-2; D not certain. The CDR3 totals 12 residues. V gave up 5 bases and J gave up 0 bases, with 7 bases separating them. Germline V gives CDR1 DFQATT, CDR2 SNEGSKA (reference sequence). The DNA of the CDR3 is TGCAGTGCTCCACAAGCTAACTATGGCTACACCTTC. It specifies CSAPQANYGYTF.

The V and J genes are TRBV20-1 and TRBJ2-5; 15 bases are a match to TRBD2. V shed 5 bases and J 5 bases; nucleotides not matched to a gene: 12. CDR3 size: 17 residues. Germline assignment: CDR1 DFQATT and CDR2 SNEGSKA (reference sequence). The CDR3 nucleotides are TGCAGTGCTTATACTCGGACTAGCGGGAGGGCCGAGGAGACCCAGTACTTC. It specifies CSAYTRTSGRAEETQYF.

On this clonotype itself: No conserved phenylalanine or tryptophan ends this CDR3, so it is likely a read error. The CDR3 region has the DNA TGTGCCAGCAGTCACACGGGACTAGCGGGGCGTCGGGGGACCAATGAGCAGTTCCTC. It specifies CASSHTGLAGRRGTNEQFL. The chain joins TRBV6-1 to TRBJ2-1; 13 bases are a match to TRBD2. The germline V gene has CDR1 MNHNS and CDR2 SASEGT. This CDR3 contains 19 residues. V trimming: 5 bases; J trimming: 6 bases; junction bases outside the gene matches: 16.